These 26 T cell receptor beta chains were all obtained from the same sample, sequenced in a study of CD8 T cells in Susac syndrome. The authors reverse transcribed roughly 0.5 to 1 ug RNA with random hexamers. Via MiXCR, TCRdb re-called the immunoSEQ multiplex PCR reads, giving one row per CDR3 protein. The sample includes about 130,000 distinct CDR3 sequences, over 90% of them seen just once. Input material: CD8+ T cells from PBMCs. The receptors derive from a human donor with multiple sclerosis.

The chain combines TRBV7-2 with TRBJ2-5; 14 bases agree with TRBD2. This CDR3 region has 17 residues. Germline CDR1 SGHTA, CDR2 FQGNSA. J was trimmed by 2 bases and V by 5 bases; bases with no gene match: 7. The CDR3 loop is CASSLGTSGGLQETQYF. The CDR3 DNA reads TGTGCCAGCAGCCTCGGGACTAGCGGGGGTTTACAAGAGACCCAGTACTTC.

The rearrangement joins TRBV7-6 to TRBJ2-2; 13 positions agree with TRBD2. The CDR3 runs 18 residues. Germline CDR1 and CDR2: SGHVS and FNYEAQ. The junction had 11 bases not matched to a gene; V was cut back by 6 bases and J by 4 bases. As DNA, the CDR3 is TGTGCCAGCAGGCAACTAGCGGGAGGGCCTGAGAGCACCGGGGAGCTGTTTTTT. This translates into CASRQLAGGPESTGELFF.

This clonotype was counted between two and nine times. The chain employs TRBV29-1 and TRBJ2-4; maybe TRBD2 (6 bases). V lost 3 bases to trimming and J lost 2 bases, with 11 bases between them. There are 14 residues in the CDR3. Germline V gene lookup returns CDR1 SQVTM and CDR2 ANQGSEA. CDR3 sequence reads: CSVEGRETKNIQYF. CDR3 nucleotides: TGCAGCGTTGAGGGACGGGAGACCAAAAACATTCAGTACTTC.

The J gene is TRBJ2-7, the V gene TRBV10-3, with TRBD2 as a possible D gene (5 bases). The CDR3 is made up of 14 amino acids. CDR1 is ENHRY, CDR2 SYGVKD, per germline. V was shortened by 7 bases and J by 0 bases, with 13 bases between the two germline ends. The CDR3 DNA sequence: TGTGCCATCAAAGTTGGAGGAGGCTCCTACGAGCAGTACTTC. Translated, it gives CAIKVGGGSYEQYF.

The rearrangement links TRBV12-3 or TRBV12-4 to TRBJ2-6; D gene ambiguous. This CDR3 region has 15 residues. Trimming cost V 10 bases and J 0 bases, with 13 bases left between them. CDR3 DNA: TGTGCCATGGCCGATAGTACCTCTGGGGCCAACGTCCTGACTTTC. Translated: CAMADSTSGANVLTF.

The chain employs TRBV29-1 and TRBJ1-2; TRBD1 might be the D (5 bases). From germline, CDR1 is SQVTM and CDR2 ANQGSEA. V was pared by 5 bases and J by 8 bases, with 12 bases between. The CDR3 extends over 11 amino acids. The CDR3 DNA follows: TGCAGCGTTCGAGGGGAGGGGGGCTACACCTTC. Translating it yields CSVRGEGGYTF.

The chain is built from TRBV5-4 and TRBJ2-1, with TRBD1 matching over 9 bases. The CDR3 consists of 16 residues. Germline CDR1 and CDR2: SGHNT and YYREEE (reference sequence). V lost 4 bases and J lost 13; bases outside the gene matches: 18. Here the CDR3 reads CASSDAGQGVGRDQFF. The CDR3 nucleotides are TGTGCCAGCAGCGACGCGGGACAGGGTGTGGGGAGAGATCAGTTCTTC.

The V gene is TRBV28, the J gene TRBJ2-7; no reliable D call. CDR3 size: 12 residues. CDR1 MDHEN and CDR2 SYDVKM come from the germline V gene. Trimming shortened V by 1 base and J by 5 bases, and 6 bases separated the two germline ends. DNA for the CDR3: TGTGCCAGCAGTTTATACGGAAACGAGCAGTACGTC. Residues: CASSLYGNEQYV.

The rearrangement uses TRBV19 and TRBJ2-1; D ambiguous. The CDR3 loop spans 14 amino acids. With 8 bases removed from V and 0 bases from J, the gap between germline ends came to 11 bases. Germline V gene lookup returns CDR1 LNHDA and CDR2 SQIVND (reference sequence). The CDR3, as DNA: TGTGCCAGTGCAGATGGGTCCTCCTACAATGAGCAGTTCTTC. Its protein is CASADGSSYNEQFF.

The V gene is TRBV5-1, the J gene TRBJ1-1; the D gene is possibly TRBD1 (5 bases). From germline, CDR1 is SGHRS and CDR2 YFSETQ. The CDR3 loop spans 17 amino acids. With 4 bases removed from V and 3 bases from J, the gap between germline ends came to 22 bases. The DNA of the CDR3 is TGCGCCAGCAGCCCTGGGACCGGGCTAGCTGGGGACACTGAAGCTTTCTTT. Translation: CASSPGTGLAGDTEAFF.

This sequence joins TRBV4-1 and TRBJ2-1; D may be TRBD1 or TRBD2 (5 bases each). The CDR3 consists of 14 residues. Trimming left V 1 base short and J 6 bases short, with 10 bases between. Germline V gives CDR1 MGHRA, CDR2 YSYEKL. CDR3 in amino acids: CASSQAGQGNEQFF. CDR3 nucleotide sequence: TGCGCCAGCAGCCAAGCGGGGCAGGGCAATGAGCAGTTCTTC.

J is TRBJ1-1 and V is TRBV7-9, with D possibly being TRBD1 (5 bases). Germline V lookup: CDR1 SEHNR, CDR2 FQNEAQ (reference sequence). Trimming took 4 bases from V and 4 from J, leaving 13 bases between them. The CDR3 runs 14 residues. CDR3 nucleotide sequence: TGTGCCAGCAGCTCGTCACGGGGGGTCACTGAAGCTTTCTTT. Translated: CASSSSRGVTEAFF.

This chain links TRBV9 with TRBJ2-2; 8 bases match TRBD1. The V and J ends lost 4 bases and 4 bases, in that order; junction bases with no gene match: 6. CDR1 SGDLS and CDR2 YYNGEE come from the germline V gene. This CDR3 has 15 residues. The CDR3 region has the DNA TGTGCCAGCAGCACTACAGGGGGTACCACCGGGGAGCTGTTTTTT. Protein product: CASSTTGGTTGELFF.

The chain combines TRBV27 with TRBJ1-5; D may be TRBD1 (6 bases). This CDR3 comprises 13 residues. V lost 2 bases and J lost 6, with 8 bases in between. Germline V gives CDR1 MNHEY, CDR2 SMNVEV (reference sequence). As DNA, the CDR3 is TGTGCCAGCAGTTTAGGGGGCGGTCAGCCCCAGCATTTT. Encoded protein: CASSLGGGQPQHF.

The chain uses TRBV5-1 and TRBJ2-7; TRBD1 matches at 8 bases. The CDR3 extends over 14 amino acids. Germline V CDR1 and CDR2: SGHRS, YFSETQ. V was pared by 4 bases and J by 6 bases, with 9 bases of the junction left unmatched. CDR3 loop: CASSLLSGGSEQYF. The CDR3 DNA reads TGCGCCAGCAGCCTCTTGTCAGGGGGCTCCGAGCAGTACTTC.

The chain employs TRBV9 and TRBJ2-1; a weak D match, TRBD2 (7 bases). The CDR3 consists of 15 residues. In germline, CDR1 is SGDLS, CDR2 YYNGEE. V was trimmed by 0 bases and J by 4 bases, leaving 11 bases between them. The DNA for the CDR3 is TGTGCCAGCAGCGTAGACGGGGGGCGATACAATGAGCAGTTCTTC. This encodes CASSVDGGRYNEQFF.

The chain couples TRBV9 to TRBJ1-1; D is unclear. Germline values: CDR1 SGDLS, CDR2 YYNGEE. The V gene lost 0 bases and the J gene lost 0 bases, with 6 bases spanning the gap. The CDR3 is made up of 14 amino acids. The CDR3 sequence is CASSVGDVNTEAFF. CDR3 DNA: TGTGCCAGCAGCGTAGGGGATGTGAACACTGAAGCTTTCTTT.

This chain's CDR3 is CASSLGQGIYEQYV. As DNA, the CDR3 is TGTGCCAGCAGCCTTGGACAGGGAATATACGAGCAGTACGTC. The genes are TRBV6-2 or TRBV6-3 and TRBJ2-7, with 8 positions matching TRBD1. With V trimmed by 6 bases and J by 4 bases, 8 bases remained unmatched. Germline CDR1 MNHEY, CDR2 SVGEGT. This CDR3 is 14 amino acids long.

J is TRBJ2-1 and V is TRBV9; D call uncertain. Germline V lookup: CDR1 SGDLS, CDR2 YYNGEE. The CDR3 length is 13 residues. The V end lost 0 bases, the J end lost 5 bases, and 6 bases lay between the germline ends. The CDR3 bases are TGTGCCAGCAGCGTAGTGGCTGACAATGAGCAGTTCTTC. Translated: CASSVVADNEQFF.

The chain has TRBV19 and TRBJ1-5; 8 bases align to TRBD1. The CDR3 loop spans 15 amino acids. V lost 6 bases, J lost 4 bases, and 8 bases stayed unmatched. The V gene's germline CDR1 is LNHDA and CDR2 SQIVND (reference sequence). This CDR3 reads CASSWTGSWNQPQHF. The CDR3 nucleotides read TGTGCCAGTAGCTGGACAGGGTCCTGGAATCAGCCCCAGCATTTT. Based on the CDR3 plus reference TRBV19 and TRBJ1-5, the full variable domain is DGGITQSPKYLFRKEGQNVTLSCEQNLNHDAMYWYRQDPGQGLRLIYYSQIVNDFQKGDIAEGYSVSREKKESFPLTVTSAQKNPTAFYLCASSWTGSWNQPQHFGDGTRLSIL.

This chain uses TRBV27 with TRBJ1-4; 7 nucleotides agree with TRBD1. CDR3 length equals 14 residues. With 5 bases clipped from V and 6 bases from J, the junction kept 6 bases outside the gene matches. Germline values: CDR1 MNHEY, CDR2 SMNVEV (reference sequence). Here the CDR3 reads CASSPTGTDEKLFF. In DNA, the CDR3 is TGTGCCAGCAGTCCTACCGGGACAGATGAAAAACTGTTTTTT.

The chain uses TRBV27 and TRBJ2-1; unclear D gene. Germline CDR1 reads MNHEY; CDR2 reads SMNVEV (reference sequence). Trimming took off 2 bases at V and 8 bases at J, with 10 bases between the two ends. The length of the CDR3 is 13 residues. This CDR3 is CASSLNLVDEQFF. CDR3 coding DNA: TGTGCCAGCAGTTTAAACTTAGTCGATGAGCAGTTCTTC.

This clonotype was detected a few times. The chain is built from TRBV6-2 or TRBV6-3 and TRBJ2-2; D gene ambiguous. CDR3 size: 12 residues. Germline CDR1 reads MNHEY; CDR2 reads SVGEGT. V lost 0 bases, J lost 5 bases, and 1 base lay in between. CDR3 loop: CASSYSTGELFF. As DNA, the CDR3 is TGTGCCAGCAGTTACTCGACCGGGGAGCTGTTTTTT.

The V call is TRBV19, the J call TRBJ1-5, with a possible D match to TRBD1 (6 bases). Germline lookup yields CDR1 LNHDA and CDR2 SQIVND (reference sequence). Deletions cut 1 base from V and 1 base from J, with 8 bases between. The CDR3 loop spans 15 amino acids. CDR3 bases: TGTGCCAGTAGTATAGGAGGGGGGAGCAATCAGCCCCAGCATTTT. It translates to CASSIGGGSNQPQHF.

The chain recombines TRBV9 with TRBJ2-2, with 10 bases identical to TRBD1. Trimming removed 3 bases from V and 2 bases from J; junction bases left unmatched: 16. This CDR3 contains 20 residues. Germline CDR1 and CDR2: SGDLS and YYNGEE. The CDR3 protein is CASSAPPGQGSAPNTGELFF. CDR3 nucleotide sequence: TGTGCCAGCAGCGCCCCCCCGGGACAGGGGTCCGCACCCAACACCGGGGAGCTGTTTTTT.

This clonotype has a single count. V is TRBV7-3 and J is TRBJ2-7, with 7 positions matching TRBD1. Germline V gives CDR1 SGHTA, CDR2 FQGTGA. The CDR3 length is 14 residues. V lost 3 bases and J lost 2; bases outside the gene matches: 4. The CDR3 nucleotides are TGTGCCAGCAGCTTCGGGACAGCGACCTACGAGCAGTACTTC. As protein: CASSFGTATYEQYF. The full variable domain, completed using reference TRBV7-3 and TRBJ2-7, is GAGVSQTPSNKVTEKGKYVELRCDPISGHTALYWYRQSLGQGPEFLIYFQGTGAADDSGLPNDRFFAVRPEGSVSTLKIQRTERGDSAVYLCASSFGTATYEQYFGPGTRLTVT.